This TCR beta chain stems from a study of T cells expressing NK-cell markers. There are 15 residues in the CDR3. Germline CDR1 is ENHRY and CDR2 is SYGVKD. With the 5' RACE reads reprocessed, TCRdb shows one record per CDR3 protein and no DNA. Seen in this sample are 500,000 to 700,000 distinct CDR3 sequences; the ten most common clones hold 3% to 4.5%. The sequence was obtained from a man younger than 35 in good health. The sequenced sample consisted of blood T cells: a sorted CD56 or NKG2C T cell subset, CD4+ or CD8+ T cells, or bulk PBMC T cells (not recorded which). V gene TRBV10-3 combines with J gene TRBJ2-2; no DNA is available, so the TRBD2 call from TCRdb remains unchecked. This chain's CDR3 is CAISESREVTGELFF.